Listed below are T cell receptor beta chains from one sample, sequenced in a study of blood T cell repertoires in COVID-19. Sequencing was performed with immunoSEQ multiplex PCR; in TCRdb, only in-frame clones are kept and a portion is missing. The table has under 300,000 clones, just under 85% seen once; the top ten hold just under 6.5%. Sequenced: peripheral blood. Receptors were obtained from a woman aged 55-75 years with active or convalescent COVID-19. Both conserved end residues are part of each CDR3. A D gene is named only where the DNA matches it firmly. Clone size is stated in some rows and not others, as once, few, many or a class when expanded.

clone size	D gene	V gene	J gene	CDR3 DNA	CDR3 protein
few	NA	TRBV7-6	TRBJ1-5	TGTGCCAGCAGCTTAGGGGCAGGGGAGGGTAATCAGCCCCAGCATTTT	CASSLGAGEGNQPQHF
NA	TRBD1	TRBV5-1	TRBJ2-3	TGCGCCAGCAGCCCGACAGGGGGGGGTATCACAGATACGCAGTATTTT	CASSPTGGGITDTQYF
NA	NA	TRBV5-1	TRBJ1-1	TGCGCCAGCAGCTTGGGCCCGCCGACATTCCGGCGGAACACTGAAGCTTTCTTT	CASSLGPPTFRRNTEAFF
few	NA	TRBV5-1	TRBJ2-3	TGCGCCAGCAGCCCTTCCTCCAATAGCGGTGGCACAGATACGCAGTATTTT	CASSPSSNSGGTDTQYF
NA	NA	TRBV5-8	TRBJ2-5	TGTGCCAGCAGCTTGACAGGGCAACAAGAGACCCAGTACTTC	CASSLTGQQETQYF
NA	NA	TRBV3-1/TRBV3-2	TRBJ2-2	TGTGCCAGCAGCCAACCCAACGGGTTCGCCGGGGAGCTGTTTTTT	CASSQPNGFAGELFF
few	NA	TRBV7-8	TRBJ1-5	TGTGCCAGCAGCTTCTCAGGGGCGGTGGTGGGTCAGCCCCAGCATTTT	CASSFSGAVVGQPQHF
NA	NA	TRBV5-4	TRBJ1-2	TGTGCCAGCAGCCGAGCCGGGGTCTATGGCTACACCTTC	CASSRAGVYGYTF
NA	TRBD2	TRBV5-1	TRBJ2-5	TGCGCCAGCAGCTTGCTACAAGCGGGGGGGCCCCAGTACTTC	CASSLLQAGGPQYF
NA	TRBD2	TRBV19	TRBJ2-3	TGTGCCAGTAGTATGAGGGGGAGCGGGAGGGGCACAGATACGCAGTATTTT	CASSMRGSGRGTDTQYF
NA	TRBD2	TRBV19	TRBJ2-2	TGTGCCAGTAGTATAACTAGCGGGAAGCCCGGAACCGGGGAGCTGTTTTTT	CASSITSGKPGTGELFF
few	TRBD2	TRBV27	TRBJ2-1	TGTGCCAGCAGTTTTTTGGGAGGGAGCAATGAGCAGTTCTTC	CASSFLGGSNEQFF
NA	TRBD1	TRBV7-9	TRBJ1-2	TGTGCCAGCAGCATAGACAGGGGCACCTATGGCTACACCTTC	CASSIDRGTYGYTF
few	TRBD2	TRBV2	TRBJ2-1	TGTGCCAGCAAGGGACTAGCGGGGGCTTACAATGAGCAGTTCTTC	CASKGLAGAYNEQFF
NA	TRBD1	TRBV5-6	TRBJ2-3	TGTGCCAGCAGCTTCGGTGACAGGGTGGATACGCAGTATTTT	CASSFGDRVDTQYF
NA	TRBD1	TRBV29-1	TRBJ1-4	TGCAGCGTCTCGACAGGGGTTGGCGAAAAACTGTTTTTT	CSVSTGVGEKLFF
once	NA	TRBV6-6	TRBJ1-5	TGTGCCAGCAGTTACTCAGGTGGACAGAGGAATCAGCCCCAGCATTTT	CASSYSGGQRNQPQHF
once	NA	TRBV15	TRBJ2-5	TGTGCCACCAGCATTAATCCGTACCAAGAGACCCAGTACTTC	CATSINPYQETQYF
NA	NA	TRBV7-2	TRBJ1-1	TGTGCCAGCAGCTCTAGGGGGACTGAAGCTTTCTTT	CASSSRGTEAFF
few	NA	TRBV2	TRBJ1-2	TGTGCCAGCAGTCAGGGGAATGGCTACACCTTC	CASSQGNGYTF
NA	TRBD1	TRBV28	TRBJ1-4	TGTGCCAGCAGAGACAGGGGGGATGAAAAACTGTTTTTT	CASRDRGDEKLFF
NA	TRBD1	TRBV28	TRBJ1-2	TGTGCCAGCAACGACAGGGGGTTGCACTATGGCTACACCTTC	CASNDRGLHYGYTF
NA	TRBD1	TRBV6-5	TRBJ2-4	TGTGCCAGTGGACAGGGAGAGAGAAACATTCAGTACTTC	CASGQGERNIQYF
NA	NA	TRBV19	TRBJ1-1	TGTGCCAGTAGTATACAGGCGGGTGACGCTTTCTTT	CASSIQAGDAFF
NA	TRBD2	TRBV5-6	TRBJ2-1	TGTGCCAGCAGCAACCCCGGACTAGCGGGATTGGACAATGAGCAGTTCTTC	CASSNPGLAGLDNEQFF
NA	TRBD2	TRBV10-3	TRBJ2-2	TGTGCCACCGAGACCTCAGCGGGAGGGTCCACCGGGGAACTGTTTTTT	CATETSAGGSTGELFF
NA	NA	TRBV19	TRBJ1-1	TGTGCCAGTAGTATCAACGCGGCAGAAGCCTTGGAAGCTTTCTTT	CASSINAAEALEAFF
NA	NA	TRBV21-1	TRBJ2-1	TGTGCCAGCAGCAAAGGTGGGACAGGGGGCGTCCTAGGGTACAATGAGCAGTTCTTC	CASSKGGTGGVLGYNEQFF
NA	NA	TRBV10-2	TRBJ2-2	TGCGCCAGCAGTGATTCTCAGGCGTACACCGGGGAGCTGTTTTTT	CASSDSQAYTGELFF
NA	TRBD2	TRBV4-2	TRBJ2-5	TGTGCCAGCAGCCAAGAAGGGAGTAGCGGGGGGTCGTACCAAGAGACCCAGTACTTC	CASSQEGSSGGSYQETQYF
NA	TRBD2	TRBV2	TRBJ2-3	TGTGCCAGCAGCCGGGGACTAGCCACAGATACGCAGTATTTT	CASSRGLATDTQYF
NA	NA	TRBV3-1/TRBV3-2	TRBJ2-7	TGTGCCAGCAGCCCAGGGGCGGGCGGTGCCTACGAGCAGTACTTC	CASSPGAGGAYEQYF
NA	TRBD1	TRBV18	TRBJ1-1	TGTGCCAGCTCAGCCTCGGGGACAGGGGCGATCACTGAAGCTTTCTTT	CASSASGTGAITEAFF
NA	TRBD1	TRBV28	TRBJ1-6	TGTGCCAGCAGCCCAGGGGGCTGGGATAATTCACCCCTCCACTTT	CASSPGGWDNSPLHF
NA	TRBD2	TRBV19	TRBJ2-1	TGTGCCAGTAGCGATAGCGGGGGGAGCTACAATGAGCAGTTCTTC	CASSDSGGSYNEQFF
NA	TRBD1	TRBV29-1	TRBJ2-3	TGCAGCGTTGGGGACAGCCGCCTAGCTTCGGATACGCAGTATTTT	CSVGDSRLASDTQYF
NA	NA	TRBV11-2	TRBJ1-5	TGTGCCAGCAGCCGGGGTTTTGGTAATCAGCCCCAGCATTTT	CASSRGFGNQPQHF
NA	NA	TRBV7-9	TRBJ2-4	TGTGCCAGCAGCTTCGACTATTCAGTTGCTGTTCAGTACTTC	CASSFDYSVAVQYF
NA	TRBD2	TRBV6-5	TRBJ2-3	TGTGCCAGCACACCTGGACTAGCGACAGATACGCAGTATTTT	CASTPGLATDTQYF
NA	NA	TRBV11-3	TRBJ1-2	TGTGCCAGCAGCTTAGGTCAACCGGTGGATGGCTACACCTTC	CASSLGQPVDGYTF
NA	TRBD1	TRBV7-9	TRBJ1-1	TGTGCCAGCAGCTTAGGCCTAACAGGGGTCACTGAAGCTTTCTTT	CASSLGLTGVTEAFF
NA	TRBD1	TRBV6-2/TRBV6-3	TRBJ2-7	TGTGCCAGCAGTTACTCGCCAACCGGGACAGGGGCCCCCTACGAGCAGTACTTC	CASSYSPTGTGAPYEQYF
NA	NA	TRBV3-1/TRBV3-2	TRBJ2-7	TGTGCCAGCAGCCAAGATGGAGGCAGGACCTACGAGCAGTACTTC	CASSQDGGRTYEQYF
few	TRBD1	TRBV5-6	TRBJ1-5	TGTGCCAGCAGCTGGGGCCGGGACAGGGGTAGGCAGCCCCAGCATTTT	CASSWGRDRGRQPQHF
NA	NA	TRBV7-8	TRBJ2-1	TGTGCCAGCAGCCCCCTTCGCGGCGCCAATGAGCAGTTCTTC	CASSPLRGANEQFF
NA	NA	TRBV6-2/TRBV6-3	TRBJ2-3	TGTGCCAGCAGTCTGGGGCCAGTCGGGACAGATACGCAGTATTTT	CASSLGPVGTDTQYF
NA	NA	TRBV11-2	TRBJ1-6	TGTGCCAGCAGCTTATTCGGGTCGGCTCAAGATTCACCCCTCCACTTT	CASSLFGSAQDSPLHF
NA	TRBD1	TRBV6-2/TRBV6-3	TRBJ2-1	TGTGCCAGCAGCCTACGACAGGGGATCTACAATGAGCAGTTCTTC	CASSLRQGIYNEQFF